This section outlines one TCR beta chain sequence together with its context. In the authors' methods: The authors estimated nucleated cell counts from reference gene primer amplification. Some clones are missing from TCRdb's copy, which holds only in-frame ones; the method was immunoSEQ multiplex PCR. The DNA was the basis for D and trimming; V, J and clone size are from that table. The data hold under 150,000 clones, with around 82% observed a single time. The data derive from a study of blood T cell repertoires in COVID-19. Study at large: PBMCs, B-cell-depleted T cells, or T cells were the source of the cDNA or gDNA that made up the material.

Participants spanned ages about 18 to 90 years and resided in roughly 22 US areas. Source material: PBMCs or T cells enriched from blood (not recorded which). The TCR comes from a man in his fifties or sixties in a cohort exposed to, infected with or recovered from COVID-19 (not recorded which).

This CDR3 reads CATSDPGGVETQYF. As DNA, the CDR3 is TGTGCCACCAGTGATCCGGGGGGCGTGGAGACCCAGTACTTC. This chain connects TRBV24-1 to TRBJ2-5; weak D call: TRBD2 (7 bases). V lost 3 bases and J 5 bases, leaving 12 bases between the germline ends. The CDR3 is made up of 14 amino acids. CDR1 and CDR2 from the germline V gene are KGHDR and SFDVKD.